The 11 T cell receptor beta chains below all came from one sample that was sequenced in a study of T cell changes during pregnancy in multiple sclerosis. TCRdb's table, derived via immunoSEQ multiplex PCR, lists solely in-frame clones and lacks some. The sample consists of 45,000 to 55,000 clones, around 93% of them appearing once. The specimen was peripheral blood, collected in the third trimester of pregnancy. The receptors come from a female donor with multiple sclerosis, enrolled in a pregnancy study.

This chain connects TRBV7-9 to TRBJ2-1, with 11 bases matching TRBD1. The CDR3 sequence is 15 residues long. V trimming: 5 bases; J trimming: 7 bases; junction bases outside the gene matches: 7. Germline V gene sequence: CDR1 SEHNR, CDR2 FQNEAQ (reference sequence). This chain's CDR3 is CASSPGQGAVNEQFF. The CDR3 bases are TGTGCCAGCAGCCCAGGACAGGGGGCAGTTAATGAGCAGTTCTTC.

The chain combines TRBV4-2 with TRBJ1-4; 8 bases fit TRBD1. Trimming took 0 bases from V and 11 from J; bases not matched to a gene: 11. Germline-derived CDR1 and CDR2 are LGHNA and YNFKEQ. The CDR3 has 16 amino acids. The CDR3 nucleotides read TGTGCCAGCAGCCAAGAAGGGCGAACAGGGGGTGACAAACTGTTTTTT. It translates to CASSQEGRTGGDKLFF.

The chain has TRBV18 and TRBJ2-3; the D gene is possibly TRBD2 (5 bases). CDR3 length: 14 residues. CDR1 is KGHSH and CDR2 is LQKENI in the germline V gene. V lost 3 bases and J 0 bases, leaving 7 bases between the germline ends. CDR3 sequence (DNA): TGTGCCAGCTCACCCGGGATTAGCACAGATACGCAGTATTTT. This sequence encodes CASSPGISTDTQYF.

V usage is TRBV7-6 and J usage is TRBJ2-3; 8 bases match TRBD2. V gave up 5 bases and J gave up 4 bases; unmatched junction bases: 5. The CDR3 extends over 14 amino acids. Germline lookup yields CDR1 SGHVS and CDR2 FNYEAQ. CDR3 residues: CASSPGLVADTQYF. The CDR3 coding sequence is TGTGCCAGCAGCCCGGGACTAGTGGCAGATACGCAGTATTTT.

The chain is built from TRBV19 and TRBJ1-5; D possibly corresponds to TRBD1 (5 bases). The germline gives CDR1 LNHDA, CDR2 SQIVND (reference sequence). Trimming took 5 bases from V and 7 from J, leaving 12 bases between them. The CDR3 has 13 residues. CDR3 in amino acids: CASSGAGSQPQHF. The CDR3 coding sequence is TGTGCCAGTAGTGGGGCAGGGTCCCAGCCCCAGCATTTT.

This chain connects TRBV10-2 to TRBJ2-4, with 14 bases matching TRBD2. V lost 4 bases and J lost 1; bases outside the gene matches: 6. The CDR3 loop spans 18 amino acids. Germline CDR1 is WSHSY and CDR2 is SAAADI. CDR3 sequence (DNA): TGCGCCAGCAGTGGACTAGCGGGAGGGAGTGGGGCCAAAAACATTCAGTACTTC. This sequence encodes CASSGLAGGSGAKNIQYF.

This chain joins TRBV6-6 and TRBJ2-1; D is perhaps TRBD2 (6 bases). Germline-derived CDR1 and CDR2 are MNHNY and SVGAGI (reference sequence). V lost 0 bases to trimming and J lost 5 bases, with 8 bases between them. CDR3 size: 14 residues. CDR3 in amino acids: CASSYSGGDNEQFF. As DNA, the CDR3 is TGTGCCAGCAGTTACTCGGGAGGTGACAATGAGCAGTTCTTC.

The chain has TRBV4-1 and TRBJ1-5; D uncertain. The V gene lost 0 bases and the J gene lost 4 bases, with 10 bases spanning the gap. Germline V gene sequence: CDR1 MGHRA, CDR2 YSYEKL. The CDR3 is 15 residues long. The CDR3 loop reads CASSQELDRNQPQHF. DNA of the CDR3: TGCGCCAGCAGCCAAGAGTTAGATCGGAATCAGCCCCAGCATTTT.

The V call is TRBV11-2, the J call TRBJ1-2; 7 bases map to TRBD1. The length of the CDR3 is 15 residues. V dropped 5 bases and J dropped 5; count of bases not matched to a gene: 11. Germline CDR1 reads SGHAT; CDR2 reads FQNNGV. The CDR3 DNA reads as TGTGCCAGCAGCACACCGAAGGGGGCGGGGTATGGCTACACCTTC. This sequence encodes CASSTPKGAGYGYTF.

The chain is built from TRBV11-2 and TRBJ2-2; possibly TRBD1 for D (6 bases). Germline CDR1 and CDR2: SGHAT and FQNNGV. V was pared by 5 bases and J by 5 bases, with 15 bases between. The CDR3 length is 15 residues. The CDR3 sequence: CASSARTGSTGELFF. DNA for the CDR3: TGTGCCAGCAGCGCCAGAACAGGGTCAACCGGGGAGCTGTTTTTT.

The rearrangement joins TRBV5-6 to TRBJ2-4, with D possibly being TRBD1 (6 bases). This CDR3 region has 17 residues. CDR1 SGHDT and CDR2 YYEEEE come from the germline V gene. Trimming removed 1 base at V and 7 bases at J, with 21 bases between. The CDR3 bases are TGTGCCAGCAGCTTGCCCGGGGTGGGCAGGGGTATGAACATTCAGTACTTC. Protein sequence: CASSLPGVGRGMNIQYF.